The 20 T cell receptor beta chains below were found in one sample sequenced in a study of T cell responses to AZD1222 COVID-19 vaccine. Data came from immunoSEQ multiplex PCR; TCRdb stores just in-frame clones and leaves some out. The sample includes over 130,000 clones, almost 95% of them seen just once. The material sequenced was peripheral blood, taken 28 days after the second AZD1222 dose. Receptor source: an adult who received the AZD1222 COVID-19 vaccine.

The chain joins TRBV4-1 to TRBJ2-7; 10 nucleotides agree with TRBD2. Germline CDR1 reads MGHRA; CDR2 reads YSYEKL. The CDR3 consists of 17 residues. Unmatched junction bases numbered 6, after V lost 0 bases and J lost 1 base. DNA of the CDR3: TGCGCCAGCAGCCAAGATAGAGCGGGAGGGGTTTCCTACGAGCAGTACTTC. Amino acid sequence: CASSQDRAGGVSYEQYF.

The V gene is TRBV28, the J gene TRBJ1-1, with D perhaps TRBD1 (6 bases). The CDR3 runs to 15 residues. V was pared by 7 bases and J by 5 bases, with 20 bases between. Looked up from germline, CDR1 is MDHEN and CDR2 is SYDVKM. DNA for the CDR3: TGTGCCAGCACGCGTCTGGGGGCCGGGGGGACTGAAGCTTTCTTT. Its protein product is CASTRLGAGGTEAFF.

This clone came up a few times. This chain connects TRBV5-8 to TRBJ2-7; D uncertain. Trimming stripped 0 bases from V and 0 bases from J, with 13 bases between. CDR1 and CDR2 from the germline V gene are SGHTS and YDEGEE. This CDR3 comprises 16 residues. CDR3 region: CASSLVSVRSSYEQYF. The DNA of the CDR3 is TGTGCCAGCAGCTTGGTGTCCGTCAGGAGCTCCTACGAGCAGTACTTC. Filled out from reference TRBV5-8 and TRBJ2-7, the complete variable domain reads EAGVTQSPTHLIKTRGQQATLRCSPISGHTSVYWYQQALGLGLQFLLWYDEGEERNRGNFPPRFSGRQFPNYSSELNVNALELEDSALYLCASSLVSVRSSYEQYFGPGTRLTVT.

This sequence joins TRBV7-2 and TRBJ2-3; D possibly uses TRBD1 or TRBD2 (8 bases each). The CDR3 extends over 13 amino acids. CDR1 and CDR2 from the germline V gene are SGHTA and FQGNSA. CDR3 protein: CSTGAGGGDTQYF. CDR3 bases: TGTTCGACAGGGGCGGGAGGCGGAGATACGCAGTATTTT.

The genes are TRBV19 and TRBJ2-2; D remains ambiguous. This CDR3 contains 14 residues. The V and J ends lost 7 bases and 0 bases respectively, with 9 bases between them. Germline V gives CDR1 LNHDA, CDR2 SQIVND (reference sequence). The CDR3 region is CASTWGANTGELFF. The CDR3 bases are TGTGCCAGTACGTGGGGTGCGAACACCGGGGAGCTGTTTTTT.

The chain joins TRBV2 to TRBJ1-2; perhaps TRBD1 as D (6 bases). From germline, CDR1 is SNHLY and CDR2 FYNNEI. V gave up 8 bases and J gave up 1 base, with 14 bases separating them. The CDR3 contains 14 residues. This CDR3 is CASGMAGDNYGYTF. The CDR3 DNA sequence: TGTGCCAGCGGTATGGCAGGGGATAACTATGGCTACACCTTC. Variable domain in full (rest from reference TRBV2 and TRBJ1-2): EPEVTQTPSHQVTQMGQEVILRCVPISNHLYFYWYRQILGQKVEFLVSFYNNEISEKSEIFDDQFSVERPDGSNFTLKIRSTKLEDSAMYFCASGMAGDNYGYTFGSGTRLTVV.

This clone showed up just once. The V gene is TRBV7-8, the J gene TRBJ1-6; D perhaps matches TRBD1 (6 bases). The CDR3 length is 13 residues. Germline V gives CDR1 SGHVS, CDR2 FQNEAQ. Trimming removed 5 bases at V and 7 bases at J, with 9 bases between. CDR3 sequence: CASSKGGNSPLHF. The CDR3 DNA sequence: TGTGCCAGCAGCAAGGGGGGAAATTCACCCCTCCACTTT.

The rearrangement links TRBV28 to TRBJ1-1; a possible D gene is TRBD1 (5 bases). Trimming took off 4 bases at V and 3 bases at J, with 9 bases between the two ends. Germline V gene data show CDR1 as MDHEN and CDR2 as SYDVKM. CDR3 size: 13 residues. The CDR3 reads CASSYRGDTEAFF. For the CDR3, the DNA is TGTGCCAGCAGTTACCGAGGGGACACTGAAGCTTTCTTT.

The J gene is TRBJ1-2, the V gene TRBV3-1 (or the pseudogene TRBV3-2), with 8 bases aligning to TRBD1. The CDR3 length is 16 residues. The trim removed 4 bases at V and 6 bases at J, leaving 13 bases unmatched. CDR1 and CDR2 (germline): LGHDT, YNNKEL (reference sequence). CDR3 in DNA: TGTGCCAGCAGCCTACTAGATCCAGGGGGCGCAAATGGCTACACCTTC. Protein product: CASSLLDPGGANGYTF.

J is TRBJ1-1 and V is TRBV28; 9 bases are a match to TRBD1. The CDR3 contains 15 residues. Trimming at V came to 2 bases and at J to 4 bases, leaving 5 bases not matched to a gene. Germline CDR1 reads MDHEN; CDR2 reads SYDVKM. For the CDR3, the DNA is TGTGCCAGCAGTTTAGTAAACAGGGGGCCCACTGAAGCTTTCTTT. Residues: CASSLVNRGPTEAFF.

CDR3 region: CASTKYRESGNTIYF. CDR3 coding DNA: TGTGCCAGCACCAAGTACAGGGAATCTGGAAACACCATATATTTT. J is TRBJ1-3 and V is TRBV7-6, with D possibly TRBD1 on 6 matching bases. Germline values: CDR1 SGHVS, CDR2 FNYEAQ. The CDR3 sequence is 15 residues long. The ends were cut back, 7 bases at V and 1 base at J, with 14 bases in the middle. Combining the CDR3 with reference TRBV7-6 and TRBJ1-3 gives the whole variable domain GAGVSQSPRYKVTKRGQDVALRCDPISGHVSLYWYRQALGQGPEFLTYFNYEAQQDKSGLPNDRFSAERPEGSISTLTIQRTEQRDSAMYRCASTKYRESGNTIYFGEGSWLTVV.

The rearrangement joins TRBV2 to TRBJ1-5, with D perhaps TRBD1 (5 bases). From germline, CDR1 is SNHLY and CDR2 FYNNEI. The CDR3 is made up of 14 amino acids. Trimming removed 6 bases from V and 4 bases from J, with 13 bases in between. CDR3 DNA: TGTGCCAGCAGCGAGACAGCGTATAATCAGCCCCAGCATTTT. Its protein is CASSETAYNQPQHF.

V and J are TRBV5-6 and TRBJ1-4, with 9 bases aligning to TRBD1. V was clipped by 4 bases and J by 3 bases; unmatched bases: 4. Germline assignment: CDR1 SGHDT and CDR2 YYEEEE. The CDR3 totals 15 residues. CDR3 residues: CASSIRQGANEKLFF. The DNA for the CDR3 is TGTGCCAGCAGCATACGACAGGGGGCTAATGAAAAACTGTTTTTT.

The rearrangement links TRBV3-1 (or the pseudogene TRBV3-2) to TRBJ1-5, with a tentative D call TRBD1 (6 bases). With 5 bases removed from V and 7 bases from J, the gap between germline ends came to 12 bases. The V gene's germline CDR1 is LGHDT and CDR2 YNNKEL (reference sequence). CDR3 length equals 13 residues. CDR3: CASSANRDQPQHF. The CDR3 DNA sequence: TGTGCCAGCAGCGCTAACAGGGACCAGCCCCAGCATTTT.

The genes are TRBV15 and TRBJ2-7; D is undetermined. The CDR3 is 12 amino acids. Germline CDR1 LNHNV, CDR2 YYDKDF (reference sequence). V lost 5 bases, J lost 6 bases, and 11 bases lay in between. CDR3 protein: CATSDQEPEQYF. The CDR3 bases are TGTGCCACCAGCGATCAAGAACCCGAGCAGTACTTC.

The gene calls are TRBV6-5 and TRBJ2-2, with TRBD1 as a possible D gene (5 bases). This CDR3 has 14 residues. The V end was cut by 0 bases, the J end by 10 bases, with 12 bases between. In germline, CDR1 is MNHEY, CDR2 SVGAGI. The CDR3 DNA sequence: TGTGCCAGCAGTTACTCGGGGCAGGGTGCGGAGCTGTTTTTT. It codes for CASSYSGQGAELFF.

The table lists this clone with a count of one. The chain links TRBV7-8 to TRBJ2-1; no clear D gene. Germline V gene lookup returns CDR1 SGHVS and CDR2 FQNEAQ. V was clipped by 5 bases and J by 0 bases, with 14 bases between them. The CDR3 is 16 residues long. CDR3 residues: CASSPPSYSSYNEQFF. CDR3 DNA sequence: TGTGCCAGCAGCCCCCCTAGTTACAGCTCCTACAATGAGCAGTTCTTC.

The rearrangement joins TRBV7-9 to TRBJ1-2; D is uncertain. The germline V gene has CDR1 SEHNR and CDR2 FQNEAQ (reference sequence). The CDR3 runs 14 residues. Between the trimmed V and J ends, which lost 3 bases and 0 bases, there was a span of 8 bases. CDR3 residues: CASSFGRANYGYTF. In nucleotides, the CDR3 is TGTGCCAGCAGCTTCGGGAGAGCTAACTATGGCTACACCTTC.

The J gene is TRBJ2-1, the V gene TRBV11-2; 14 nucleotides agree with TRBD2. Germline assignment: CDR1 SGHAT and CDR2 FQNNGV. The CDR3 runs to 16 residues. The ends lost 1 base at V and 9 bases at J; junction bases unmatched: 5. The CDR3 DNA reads TGTGCCAGCAGCTTAGTCGGGACTAGCGGGAGCAGTGAGCAGTTCTTC. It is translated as CASSLVGTSGSSEQFF.

The CDR3: CASSVGAISTDTQYF. The DNA of the CDR3 is TGTGCCAGCAGCGTAGGAGCAATTAGCACAGATACGCAGTATTTT. V and J are TRBV9 and TRBJ2-3; no clear D. Trimming shortened V by 0 bases and J by 0 bases, and 8 bases separated the two germline ends. The CDR3 is made up of 15 amino acids. Germline V gene data show CDR1 as SGDLS and CDR2 as YYNGEE.